The entry that follows covers one T cell receptor beta chain sequence. The antigen remains unidentified. This entry belongs to a study of shared clonotypes between healthy human individuals. Looked up from germline, CDR1 is SGHTA and CDR2 is FQGNSA. The CDR3 has 13 amino acids. Trimming removed 2 bases from V and 5 bases from J, with 10 bases in between. The assay was immunoSEQ multiplex PCR, and TCRdb's table has in-frame clones only and misses some. The sample gives about 2.1 million clones, roughly 95% of which show up once; 1.5% to 2% is in the top ten. CD8 cells regarded as naive lacked CD45RO, were positively chosen for CCR7, and omitted terminally differentiated effector memory CD45RA+ cells. Study-level results: Non-shared clonotypes had lower generation probabilities than those shared by all four donors. About 5% of naive CD4 clonotypes were shared across a few donors.

The source material was naive CD8+ T cells from PBMCs. The clonotype was recovered from a man younger than 35 in good health. Some clones in this sample may be carry-over from other donors' samples. The rearrangement links TRBV7-2 to TRBJ2-7, with D maybe TRBD1 (5 bases). The CDR3 region has the DNA TGTGCCAGCAGCTTAATATCCAGGGACGAGCAGTACTTC. It is translated as CASSLISRDEQYF.